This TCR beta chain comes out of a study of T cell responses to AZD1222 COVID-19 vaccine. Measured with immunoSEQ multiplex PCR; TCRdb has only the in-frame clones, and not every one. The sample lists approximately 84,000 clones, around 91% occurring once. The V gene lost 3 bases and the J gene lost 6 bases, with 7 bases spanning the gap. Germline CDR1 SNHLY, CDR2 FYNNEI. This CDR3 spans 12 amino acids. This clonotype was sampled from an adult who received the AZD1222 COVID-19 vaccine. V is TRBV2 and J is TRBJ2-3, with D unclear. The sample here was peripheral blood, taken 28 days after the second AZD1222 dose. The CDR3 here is CASSELGDTQYF. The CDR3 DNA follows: TGTGCCAGCAGTGAGCTGGGGGATACGCAGTATTTT.